Described below is a single TCR beta chain sequence and its context. This PCR relied on a set of 60 Vbeta primers and 13 Jbeta primers. TCRdb's table, derived via immunoSEQ multiplex PCR, lists solely in-frame clones and lacks some. The sample yields some 65,000 clones, just over 65% seen once. The source of the sample is a study of cytomegalovirus exposure and HLA in healthy donors. The J segment lost 3 bases and the V segment lost 6 bases, leaving 8 bases of the junction unmatched. Germline CDR1 is MNHNS and CDR2 is SASEGT. CDR3 length equals 14 residues. Sequences were obtained from PBMCs. This clonotype originated in a woman younger than 45 in good health and CMV-seronegative. The chain joins TRBV6-1 to TRBJ2-7; 7 bases are shared with TRBD2. The CDR3 coding sequence is TGTGCCAGCAGGGAATCCGGGGGGATCTACGAGCAGTACTTC. As protein: CASRESGGIYEQYF.